This is a list of T cell receptor beta chains from one sample in a study of CD8+ T cells in alopecia areata. The table came from immunoSEQ multiplex PCR; TCRdb's copy has only in-frame clones and leaves some out. Seen here are 270,000 or so clones, about three fifths observed once, and the top ten hold under 2%. Here the sequenced sample was CD4+ T cells sorted from blood, taken at week 24, from a patient treated with tofacitinib. These receptors all stem from a human donor with alopecia areata. The CDR3 runs from the conserved cysteine through the conserved F or W. A D gene is named only where the DNA matches it firmly. Not every row has a clone size; where given, it reads once, few, many or a size class.

>TRBJ1-5|.|few|TRBV4-3
TGCGCCAGCAGCCAAAGTGTGGGTCAGCCCCAGCATTTT
CASSQSVGQPQHF
>TRBJ1-1|.|few|TRBV11-2
TGTGCCAGCAGCGCCTGGGAAGCAGTGAACACTGAAGCTTTCTTT
CASSAWEAVNTEAFF
>TRBJ2-2|.|.|TRBV7-2
TGTGCCAGCAGCTTAGGCGGGCGCGGCGGGGAGCTGTTTTTT
CASSLGGRGGELFF
>TRBJ2-7|TRBD1|.|TRBV5-1
TGCGCCAGCAGCACGGGACAGTCCCACTACGAGCAGTACTTC
CASSTGQSHYEQYF
>TRBJ2-7|TRBD2|few|TRBV6-5
TGTGCCACTCAGAGGACTAGCGGGGTTGAGCAGTACTTC
CATQRTSGVEQYF
>TRBJ2-5|TRBD2|.|TRBV9
TGTGCCAGCAGCAAACTAGCGGGGGTAGAGACCCAGTACTTC
CASSKLAGVETQYF
>TRBJ2-7|TRBD2|.|TRBV7-9
TGTGCCAGCAGCCACAGACTAGCGGACTACGAGCAGTACTTC
CASSHRLADYEQYF
>TRBJ2-4|.|few|TRBV15
TGTGCCACCAGCGGCCCACGGGACGCAAACATTCAGTACTTC
CATSGPRDANIQYF
>TRBJ1-4|.|.|TRBV28
TGTGCCAGCAGCTATCAGGGTGGTAGTGAAAAACTGTTTTTT
CASSYQGGSEKLFF
>TRBJ1-1|.|few|TRBV10-2
TGCGCCAGCAGGGTTGGGGGCACGAACACTGAAGCTTTCTTT
CASRVGGTNTEAFF
>TRBJ1-2|.|.|TRBV11-2
TGTGCCAGCAGTGCCTCTTCTGGCTATGGCTACACCTTC
CASSASSGYGYTF
>TRBJ1-2|TRBD1|.|TRBV25-1
TGTGCCAGCAGTGAACAGGGGGCAGCGGGGTTTGAGGGCTACACCTTC
CASSEQGAAGFEGYTF
>TRBJ2-4|.|.|TRBV14
TGTGCCAGCAGCCAAGATCTCGCGGGAAACATTCAGTACTTC
CASSQDLAGNIQYF
>TRBJ1-6|TRBD1|.|TRBV4-1
TGCGCCAGCAGCCAAGATCCGACAGGGTGGGATTCACCCCTCCACTTT
CASSQDPTGWDSPLHF
>TRBJ2-7|.|.|TRBV28
TGTGCCAGCAGTTCTAGGAAAGAGCAGTACTTC
CASSSRKEQYF
>TRBJ2-5|TRBD1|.|TRBV5-4
TGTGCCAGCAGCAGGGGACAGGGCCTAGAGACCCAGTACTTC
CASSRGQGLETQYF
>TRBJ1-2|.|once|TRBV7-2
TGTGCCAGCAGCTTTAATAGGGGGTCTGGCTATGGCTACACCTTC
CASSFNRGSGYGYTF
>TRBJ1-2|TRBD1|.|TRBV29-1
TGCAGCGCCTCGCAGGGGGATAGGGGCTACACCTTC
CSASQGDRGYTF
>TRBJ2-7|TRBD2|.|TRBV6-1
TGTGCCAGCAGTGGCCTGGGTAGCGGGAGCTCCTACGAGCAGTACTTC
CASSGLGSGSSYEQYF
>TRBJ2-1|.|.|TRBV30
TGTGCCTGGGAATCCCGTTGGGCAGAGCCGTTCTTC
CAWESRWAEPFF
>TRBJ1-1|TRBD1|.|TRBV6-5
TGTGCCAGCAGTTACGGGGACAGGGGTGGCACTGAAGCTTTCTTT
CASSYGDRGGTEAFF
>TRBJ2-6|TRBD1|once|TRBV7-2
TGTGCCAGCAGCCTGGACAGGGGGCTATCTGGGGCCAACGTCCTGACTTTC
CASSLDRGLSGANVLTF
>TRBJ1-2|.|.|TRBV5-4
TGTGCCAGCAGCCCAAGCGGTGGGAAGGGCTACACCTTC
CASSPSGGKGYTF
>TRBJ2-5|.|.|TRBV4-1
TGCGCCAGCAGCCAGGCGCACAGGGAGACCCAGTACTTC
CASSQAHRETQYF
>TRBJ2-5|.|.|TRBV6-5
TGTGCCAGCAGTTACCCGACGGGGGGCACGGAGACCCAGTACTTC
CASSYPTGGTETQYF
>TRBJ2-7|.|few|TRBV28
TGTGCCAGCAGTTTATCCCAGCTAGAGCAGTACTTC
CASSLSQLEQYF
>TRBJ2-1|TRBD2|few|TRBV25-1
TGTGCCAGCAGCCATACTAGCGGGGGGGTTTACGGCAATGAGCAGTTCTTC
CASSHTSGGVYGNEQFF
>TRBJ2-2|TRBD2|.|TRBV4-1
TGCGCCAGCGCTAACCCCCACGGGAGGGACGGGGAGCTGTTTTTT
CASANPHGRDGELFF
>TRBJ1-5|.|.|TRBV15
TGTGCCACCAGCAGAGATCCCGGGGGTGAGCCCCAGCATTTT
CATSRDPGGEPQHF
>TRBJ2-2|.|.|TRBV5-1
TGCGCCAGCAGCTCCAACCCCGGGACGGTGAACACCGGGGAGCTGTTTTTT
CASSSNPGTVNTGELFF
>TRBJ2-3|TRBD1|.|TRBV6-5
TGTGCCAGCAGGAGACAGGGGCGGACAGATACGCAGTATTTT
CASRRQGRTDTQYF
>TRBJ2-7|.|.|TRBV5-1
TGCGCCAGCAGCTTGCCAGGTACCTACGAGCAGTACTTC
CASSLPGTYEQYF
>TRBJ1-4|.|.|TRBV5-1
TGCGCCAGCAGCTTGTATCCTAATGAAAAACTGTTTTTT
CASSLYPNEKLFF
>TRBJ2-7|.|few|TRBV6-1
TGTGCCACCTCCTTCGAGCAGTACTTC
CATSFEQYF
>TRBJ2-7|.|few|TRBV5-1
TGCGCCAGCAGCTTGGACGGCGCCTACGAGCAGTACTTC
CASSLDGAYEQYF
>TRBJ2-1|TRBD1|few|TRBV14
TGTGCCAGCAGCCAAGGGGGGGGACAGGGAGTTGAGCAGTTCTTC
CASSQGGGQGVEQFF
>TRBJ2-4|TRBD1|.|TRBV5-6
TGTGCCAGCAGCTTTGACAGGGGGCTAGCCAAAAACATTCAGTACTTC
CASSFDRGLAKNIQYF
>TRBJ1-6|.|.|TRBV10-3
TGTGCCACCGGTGGGACTGCGAGGTCGCCCCTCCACTTT
CATGGTARSPLHF
>TRBJ2-1|.|.|TRBV5-1
TGCGCCAGCAGCTTCGGGCAGGTGAATGAGCAGTTCTTC
CASSFGQVNEQFF
>TRBJ1-6|TRBD1|.|TRBV9
TGTGCCAGCAGCGTGACAGGGGAATCACCCCTCCACTTT
CASSVTGESPLHF
>TRBJ2-1|TRBD2|.|TRBV11-2
TGTGCCAGCAGCTTAGGCGGGGGCTCCTACAATGAGCAGTTCTTC
CASSLGGGSYNEQFF
>TRBJ2-7|TRBD2|.|TRBV7-2
TGTGCCAGCAGCTTAGCTGGGACTAGCGGTTACGAGCAGTACTTC
CASSLAGTSGYEQYF
>TRBJ2-4|.|.|TRBV30
TGTGCCTGGGGACCGTCCAGGGGGGCCATTCAGTACTTC
CAWGPSRGAIQYF
>TRBJ1-2|.|.|TRBV30
TGTGCCTGGAGTGTACGACTGGACTATGGCTACACCTTC
CAWSVRLDYGYTF
>TRBJ1-6|TRBD1|.|TRBV4-1
TGCGCCAGCAGCCATGTAGACAGGGACCTCCACTTT
CASSHVDRDLHF
>TRBJ2-5|.|once|TRBV5-4
TGTGCCAGCAGTTCCGAAGCCCAGTGGACATCCCAAGAGACCCAGTACTTC
CASSSEAQWTSQETQYF
>TRBJ2-3|TRBD1|.|TRBV29-1
TGCAGCGTTGGGACAGGCGGCACAGATACGCAGTATTTT
CSVGTGGTDTQYF
>TRBJ2-1|TRBD2|.|TRBV7-2
TGTGCCAGCAGCACCAAACGGCGGGGGGGGTACAATGAGCAGTTCTTC
CASSTKRRGGYNEQFF
>TRBJ1-1|.|.|TRBV29-1
TGCAGCGTTGCAAGAGTGACTGAAGCTTTCTTT
CSVARVTEAFF
>TRBJ2-1|.|.|TRBV27
TGTGCCAGCAGTTTGGGCGGGAAAGCATTTGAGCAGTTCTTC
CASSLGGKAFEQFF